Each of the 9 T cell receptor beta chains below was sequenced from the same sample in a study of cytomegalovirus exposure and HLA in healthy donors. The PCR was carried out with 60 Vbeta primers and 13 Jbeta primers. TCRdb keeps only in-frame clones here, not all; method: immunoSEQ multiplex PCR. The top ten hold about 4.7% of the sample, which has 95,000 to 100,000 clones, roughly 10% seen once. The material sequenced was PBMCs. These receptors all come from a man aged 45-60 years in good health and CMV-seropositive.

This clone was seen a handful of times. The chain uses TRBV25-1 and TRBJ2-5, with TRBD2 identical over 8 bases. The V segment lost 5 bases and the J segment 5 bases; nucleotides outside the gene matches: 13. There are 16 residues in the CDR3. The V gene's germline CDR1 is MGHDK and CDR2 SYGVNS. The CDR3 DNA sequence: TGTGCCAGCAGTACCAGCGGGAGAGGGGGTCAGGAGACCCAGTACTTC. It yields the protein CASSTSGRGGQETQYF.

The chain recombines TRBV4-1 with TRBJ2-3; the match to TRBD2 covers 10 bases. Germline loops: CDR1 MGHRA, CDR2 YSYEKL. Germline trimming cut 5 bases from V and 1 base from J; bases unmatched to any gene: 15. The CDR3 loop spans 19 amino acids. CDR3 loop: CASSGHRGGGTSGTDTQYF. CDR3 DNA sequence: TGCGCCAGCAGCGGTCACAGGGGGGGTGGGACTAGCGGCACAGATACGCAGTATTTT.

This clone was detected only a few times. The chain is built from TRBV30 and TRBJ1-6, with D perhaps TRBD1 (6 bases). Per germline, CDR1 GTSNPN and CDR2 SVGIG (reference sequence). V lost 4 bases and J lost 6, with 13 bases in between. This CDR3 spans 14 amino acids. The CDR3 nucleotides read TGTGCCTGGATCCAGGGGAAGAGTAATTCACCCCTCCACTTT. This codes for CAWIQGKSNSPLHF.

The J gene is TRBJ2-5, the V gene TRBV9; TRBD2 is a possible D gene (6 bases). This CDR3 is 14 amino acids long. Germline CDR1 SGDLS, CDR2 YYNGEE. V was cut by 3 bases and J by 4 bases, with 13 bases left in between. The CDR3 DNA is TGTGCCAGCAGCGGGACGACTAGGGGAGAGACCCAGTACTTC. As protein: CASSGTTRGETQYF.

This clone was detected a few times. This chain links TRBV28 with TRBJ1-1; D not resolved. Trimming left V 3 bases short and J 0 bases short, with 14 bases between. Germline-derived CDR1 and CDR2 are MDHEN and SYDVKM. The CDR3 consists of 16 residues. In DNA, the CDR3 is TGTGCCAGCAGTTTCACGAGGCGGAGAATGAACACTGAAGCTTTCTTT. Translating gives CASSFTRRRMNTEAFF.

The CDR3 DNA reads as TGTGCCAGCAGTGACGTAGGACAGGCCCCTAACTATGGCTACACCTTC. This encodes CASSDVGQAPNYGYTF. V and J are TRBV6-1 and TRBJ1-2, with TRBD1 matching over 7 bases. This CDR3 is built from 16 residues. V shed 3 bases, J shed 0 bases, and the junction held 7 bases outside the gene matches. CDR1 and CDR2 from the germline V gene are MNHNS and SASEGT.

This clone has just a few counts. In nucleotides, the CDR3 is TGTGCCAGCAGCTTAGCGAGACAGCGGGAGGCAGATACGCAGTATTTT. This sequence encodes CASSLARQREADTQYF. The rearrangement links TRBV7-9 to TRBJ2-3; 9 bases align to TRBD2. With 0 bases clipped from V and 4 bases from J, the junction kept 5 bases outside the gene matches. CDR1 is SEHNR, CDR2 FQNEAQ, per germline (reference sequence). The CDR3 spans 16 residues.

This clone was picked up a small number of times. The chain recombines TRBV6-1 with TRBJ1-3; the match to TRBD1 covers 8 bases. The germline V gene has CDR1 MNHNS and CDR2 SASEGT. J gave up 2 bases and V 2 bases, and 11 bases lay outside the gene matches. This CDR3 comprises 18 residues. Here the CDR3 reads CASSETPWTGQAGNTIYF. CDR3 DNA sequence: TGTGCCAGCAGTGAAACTCCCTGGACAGGGCAAGCTGGAAACACCATATATTTT.

The chain uses TRBV4-1 and TRBJ2-1, with D perhaps matching TRBD2 (6 bases). Germline V gene lookup returns CDR1 MGHRA and CDR2 YSYEKL. The CDR3 is 15 amino acids. The V and J ends lost 3 bases and 4 bases respectively, with 13 bases between them. The CDR3 DNA follows: TGCGCCAGCAGCCAGATCCGGGACTCATACAATGAGCAGTTCTTC. This translates into CASSQIRDSYNEQFF.